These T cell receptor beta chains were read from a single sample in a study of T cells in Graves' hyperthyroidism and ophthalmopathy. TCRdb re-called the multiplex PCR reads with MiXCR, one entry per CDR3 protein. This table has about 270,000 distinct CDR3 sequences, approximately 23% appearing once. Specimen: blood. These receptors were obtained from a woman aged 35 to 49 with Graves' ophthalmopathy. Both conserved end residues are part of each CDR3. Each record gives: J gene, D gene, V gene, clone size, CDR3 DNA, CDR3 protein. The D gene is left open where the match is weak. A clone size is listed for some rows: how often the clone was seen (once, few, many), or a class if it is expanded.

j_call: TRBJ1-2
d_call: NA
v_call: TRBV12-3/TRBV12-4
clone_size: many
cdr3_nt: TGTGCCAGCAGTCCCGAAAGGGATACCTATGGCTACACCTTC
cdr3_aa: CASSPERDTYGYTF

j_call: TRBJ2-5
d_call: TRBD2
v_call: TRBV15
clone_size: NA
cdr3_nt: TGTGCCACCAGCATCGGGGGGGAGACCCAGTACTTC
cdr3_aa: CATSIGGETQYF

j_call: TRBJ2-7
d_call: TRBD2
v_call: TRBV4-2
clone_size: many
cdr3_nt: TGTGCCAGCAGCCTAACTAGCGACGGCGAGCAGTACTTC
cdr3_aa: CASSLTSDGEQYF

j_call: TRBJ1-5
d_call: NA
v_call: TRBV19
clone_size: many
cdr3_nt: TGTGCCAGTAGTTTTCTCCTCCCGACGGGGAGAATCAGCCCCCAGCATTTT
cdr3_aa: CASSFLLPTGRISPQHF

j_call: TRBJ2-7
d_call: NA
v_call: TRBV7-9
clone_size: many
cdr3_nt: TGTGCCAGCAGCTTAGGGGCAAGGGACGAGCAGTACTTC
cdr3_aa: CASSLGARDEQYF

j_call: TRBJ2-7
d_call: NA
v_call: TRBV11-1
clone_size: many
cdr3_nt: TGTGCCAGCAGCTTAGGGGTGGAGGCACTCCGAAGCTCCTACGAGCAGTACTTC
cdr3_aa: CASSLGVEALRSSYEQYF

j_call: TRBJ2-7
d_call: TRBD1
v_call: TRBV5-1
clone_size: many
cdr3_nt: TGCGCCAGCAGCCAACGCCCGGGACAGACCTACGAGCAGTACTTC
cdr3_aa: CASSQRPGQTYEQYF

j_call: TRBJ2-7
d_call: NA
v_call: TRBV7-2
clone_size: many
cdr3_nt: TGTGCCAGCAGCCTGCGGGCGGGCCTCAACTACGAGCAGTACTTC
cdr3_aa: CASSLRAGLNYEQYF

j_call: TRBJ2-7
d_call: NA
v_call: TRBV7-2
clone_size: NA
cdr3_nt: TGTGCCAGCAGCATGGAGACCAAATTCTACGAGCAGTCCTTC
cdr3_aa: CASSMETKFYEQSF

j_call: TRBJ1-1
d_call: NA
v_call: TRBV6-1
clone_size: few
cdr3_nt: TGTGCCAGCAAATCGGGACGGGGAACTGAAGCTTTCTTT
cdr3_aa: CASKSGRGTEAFF

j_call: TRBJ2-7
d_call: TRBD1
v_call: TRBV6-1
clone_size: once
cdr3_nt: TGTGCCAGCAGTGCTTTCCGGGACAGGGTCGACGAGCAGTACTTC
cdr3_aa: CASSAFRDRVDEQYF

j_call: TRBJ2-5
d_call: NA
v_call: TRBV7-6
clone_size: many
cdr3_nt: TGTGCCAGCAGCTTAGGTGGGCGTGGGGAGACCCAGTACTTC
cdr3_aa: CASSLGGRGETQYF

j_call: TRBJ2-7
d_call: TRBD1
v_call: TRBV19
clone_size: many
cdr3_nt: TGTGCCAGTACCTCGACAGGGGCATCCTACGAGCAGTACTTC
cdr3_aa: CASTSTGASYEQYF

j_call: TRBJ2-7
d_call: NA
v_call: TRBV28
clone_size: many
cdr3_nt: TGTGCCAGCAGAAAGGGACTGGGGGATAGCTCCTACGAGCAGTACTTC
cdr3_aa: CASRKGLGDSSYEQYF

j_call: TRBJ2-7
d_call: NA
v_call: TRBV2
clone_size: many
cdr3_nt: TGTGCCAGCGTCGGGACGCAGAGCTCCTACGAGCAGTACTTC
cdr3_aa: CASVGTQSSYEQYF

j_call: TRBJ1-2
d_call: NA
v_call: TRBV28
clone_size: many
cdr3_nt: TGTGCCAGCAGCAACACGGGGCACTATGGCTACACCTTC
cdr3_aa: CASSNTGHYGYTF

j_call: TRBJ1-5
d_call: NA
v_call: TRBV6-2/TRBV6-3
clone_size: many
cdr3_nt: TGTGCCAGCAGTGCACAGGGTAGCAATCAGCCCCAGCATTTT
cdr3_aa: CASSAQGSNQPQHF